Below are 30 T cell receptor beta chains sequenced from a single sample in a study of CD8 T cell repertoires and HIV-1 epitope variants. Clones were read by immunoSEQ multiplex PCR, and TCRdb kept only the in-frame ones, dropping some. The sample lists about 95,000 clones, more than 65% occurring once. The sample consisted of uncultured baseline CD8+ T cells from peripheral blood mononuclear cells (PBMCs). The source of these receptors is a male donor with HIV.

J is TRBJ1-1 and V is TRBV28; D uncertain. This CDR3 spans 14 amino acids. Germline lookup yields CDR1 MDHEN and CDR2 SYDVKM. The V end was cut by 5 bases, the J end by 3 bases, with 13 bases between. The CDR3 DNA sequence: TGTGCCAGCAGTATAGGACCGTTTGACACTGAAGCTTTCTTT. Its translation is CASSIGPFDTEAFF.

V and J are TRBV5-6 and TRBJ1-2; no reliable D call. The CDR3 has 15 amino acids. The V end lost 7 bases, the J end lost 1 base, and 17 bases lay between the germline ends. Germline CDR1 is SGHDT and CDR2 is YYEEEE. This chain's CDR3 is CASVVSTPYNYGYTF. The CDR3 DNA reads TGTGCCAGCGTTGTCAGTACACCCTATAACTATGGCTACACCTTC. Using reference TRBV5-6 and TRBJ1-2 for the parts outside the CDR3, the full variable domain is DAGVTQSPTHLIKTRGQQVTLRCSPKSGHDTVSWYQQALGQGPQFIFQYYEEEERQRGNFPDRFSGHQFPNYSSELNVNALLLGDSALYLCASVVSTPYNYGYTFGSGTRLTVV.

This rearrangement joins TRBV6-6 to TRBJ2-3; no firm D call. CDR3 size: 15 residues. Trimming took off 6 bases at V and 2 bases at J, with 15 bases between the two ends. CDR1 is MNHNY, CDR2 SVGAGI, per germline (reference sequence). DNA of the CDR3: TGTGCCAGCAGCTCCCTACTGGCCTTCACAGATACGCAGTATTTT. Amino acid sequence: CASSSLLAFTDTQYF.

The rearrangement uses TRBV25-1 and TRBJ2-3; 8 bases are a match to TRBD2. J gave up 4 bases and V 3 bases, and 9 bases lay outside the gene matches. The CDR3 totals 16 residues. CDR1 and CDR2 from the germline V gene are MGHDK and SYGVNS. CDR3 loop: CASSDTGGPISDTQYF. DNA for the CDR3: TGTGCCAGCAGTGATACGGGAGGGCCGATTTCAGATACGCAGTATTTT.

The CDR3 region is CASRPLAGGETQYF. CDR3 sequence (DNA): TGTGCCAGCAGGCCACTAGCGGGAGGTGAGACCCAGTACTTC. The rearrangement uses TRBV7-9 and TRBJ2-5; 12 nucleotides agree with TRBD2. CDR1 and CDR2 (germline): SEHNR, FQNEAQ (reference sequence). This CDR3 has 14 residues. The V gene end was trimmed by 6 bases and the J gene end by 5 bases; junction bases not matched to a gene: 4.

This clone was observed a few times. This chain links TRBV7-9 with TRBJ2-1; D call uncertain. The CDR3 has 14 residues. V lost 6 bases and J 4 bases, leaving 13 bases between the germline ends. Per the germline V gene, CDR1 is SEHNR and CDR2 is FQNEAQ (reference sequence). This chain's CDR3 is CASRPNSGYNEQFF. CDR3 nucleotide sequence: TGTGCCAGCAGGCCCAATAGTGGGTACAATGAGCAGTTCTTC.

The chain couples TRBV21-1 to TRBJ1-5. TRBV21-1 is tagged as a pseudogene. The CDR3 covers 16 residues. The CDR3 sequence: CASSKGSRQPNQPQHF. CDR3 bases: TGTGCCAGCAGCAAAGGGTCGAGGCAGCCAAATCAGCCCCAGCATTTT.

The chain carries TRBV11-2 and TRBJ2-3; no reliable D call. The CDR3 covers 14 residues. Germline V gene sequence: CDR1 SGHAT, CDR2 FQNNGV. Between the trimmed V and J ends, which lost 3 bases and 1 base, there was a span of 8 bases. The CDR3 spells CASSFYSRTDTQYF. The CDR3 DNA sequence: TGTGCCAGCAGCTTTTACAGCCGCACAGATACGCAGTATTTT.

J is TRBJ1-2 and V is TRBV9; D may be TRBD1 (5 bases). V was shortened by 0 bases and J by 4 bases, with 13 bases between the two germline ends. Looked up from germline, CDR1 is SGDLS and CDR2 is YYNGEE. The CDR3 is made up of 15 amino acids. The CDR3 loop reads CASSVGGGIGYGYTF. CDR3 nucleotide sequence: TGTGCCAGCAGCGTAGGTGGGGGAATAGGCTATGGCTACACCTTC.

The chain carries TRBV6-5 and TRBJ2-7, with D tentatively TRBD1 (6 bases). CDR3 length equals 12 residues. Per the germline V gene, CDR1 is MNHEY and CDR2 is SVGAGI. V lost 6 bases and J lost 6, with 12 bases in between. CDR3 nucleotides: TGTGCCAGCAGGGGACAATCGGGCGAGCAGTACTTC. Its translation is CASRGQSGEQYF.

CDR3 nucleotides: TGTGCCAGCAGCTCCGGGGTCAGGGTAGGGGGAAAACTCTACGAGCAGTACTTC. Translated: CASSSGVRVGGKLYEQYF. The J gene is TRBJ2-7, the V gene TRBV7-9, with D possibly TRBD1 on 6 matching bases. Germline-derived CDR1 and CDR2 are SEHNR and FQNEAQ (reference sequence). Trimming pared 4 bases from V and 3 bases from J, leaving 25 bases between. The CDR3 is 18 amino acids.

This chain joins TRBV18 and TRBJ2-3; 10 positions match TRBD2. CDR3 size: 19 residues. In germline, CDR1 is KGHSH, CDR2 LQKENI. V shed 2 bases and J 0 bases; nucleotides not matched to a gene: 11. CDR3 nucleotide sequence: TGTGCCAGCTCACCATGGGAGGCACTAGCGGGGCCTAGCACAGATACGCAGTATTTT. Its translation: CASSPWEALAGPSTDTQYF.

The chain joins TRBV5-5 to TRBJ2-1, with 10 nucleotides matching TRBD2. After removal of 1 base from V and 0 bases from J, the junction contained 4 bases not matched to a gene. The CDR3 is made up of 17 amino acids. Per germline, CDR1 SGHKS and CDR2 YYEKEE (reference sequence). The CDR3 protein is CASSLQAGGSSYNEQFF. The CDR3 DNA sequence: TGTGCCAGCAGCTTGCAAGCGGGGGGGAGCTCCTACAATGAGCAGTTCTTC.

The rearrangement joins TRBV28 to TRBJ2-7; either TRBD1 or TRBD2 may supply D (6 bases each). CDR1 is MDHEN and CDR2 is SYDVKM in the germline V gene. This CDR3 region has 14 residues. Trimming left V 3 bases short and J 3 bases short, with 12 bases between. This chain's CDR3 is CASSLGGVSYEQYF. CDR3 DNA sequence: TGTGCCAGCAGTTTGGGGGGCGTCAGCTACGAGCAGTACTTC. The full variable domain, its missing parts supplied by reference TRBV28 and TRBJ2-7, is DVKVTQSSRYLVKRTGEKVFLECVQDMDHENMFWYRQDPGLGLRLIYFSYDVKMKEKGDIPEGYSVSREKKERFSLILESASTNQTSMYLCASSLGGVSYEQYFGPGTRLTVT.

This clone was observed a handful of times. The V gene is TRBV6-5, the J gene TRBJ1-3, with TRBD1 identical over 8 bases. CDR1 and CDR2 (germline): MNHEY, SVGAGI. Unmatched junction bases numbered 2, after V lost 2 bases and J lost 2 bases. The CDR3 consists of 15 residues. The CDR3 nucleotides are TGTGCCAGCAGTTACGGACAGGGAGCTGGAAACACCATATATTTT. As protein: CASSYGQGAGNTIYF.

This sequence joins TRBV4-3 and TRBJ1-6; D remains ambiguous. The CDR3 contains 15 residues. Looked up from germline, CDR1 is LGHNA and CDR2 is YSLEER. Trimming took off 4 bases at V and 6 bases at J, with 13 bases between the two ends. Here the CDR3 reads CASSRYREANSPLHF. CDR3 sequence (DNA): TGCGCCAGCAGCCGGTACCGGGAGGCTAATTCACCCCTCCACTTT.

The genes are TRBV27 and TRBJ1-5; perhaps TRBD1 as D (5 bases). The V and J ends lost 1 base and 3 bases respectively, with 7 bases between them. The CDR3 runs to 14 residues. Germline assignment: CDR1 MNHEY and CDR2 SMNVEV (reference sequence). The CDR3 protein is CASSLFGANQPQHF. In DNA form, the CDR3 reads TGTGCCAGCAGTTTATTCGGGGCCAATCAGCCCCAGCATTTT.

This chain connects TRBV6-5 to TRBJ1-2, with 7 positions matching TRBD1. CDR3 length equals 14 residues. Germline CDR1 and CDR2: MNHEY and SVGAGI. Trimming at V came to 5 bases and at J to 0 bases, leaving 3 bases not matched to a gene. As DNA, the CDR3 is TGTGCCAGCAGTCCAGGGGGTTCTAACTATGGCTACACCTTC. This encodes CASSPGGSNYGYTF.

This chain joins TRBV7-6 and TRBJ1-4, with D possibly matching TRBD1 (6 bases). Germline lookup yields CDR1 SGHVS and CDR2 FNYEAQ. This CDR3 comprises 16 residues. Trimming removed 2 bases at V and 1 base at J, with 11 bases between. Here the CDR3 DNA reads TGTGCCAGCAGCTTACAACGAGGGGGAACTAATGAAAAACTGTTTTTT. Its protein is CASSLQRGGTNEKLFF. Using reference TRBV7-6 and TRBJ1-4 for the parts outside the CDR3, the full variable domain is GAGVSQSPRYKVTKRGQDVALRCDPISGHVSLYWYRQALGQGPEFLTYFNYEAQQDKSGLPNDRFSAERPEGSISTLTIQRTEQRDSAMYRCASSLQRGGTNEKLFFGSGTQLSVL.

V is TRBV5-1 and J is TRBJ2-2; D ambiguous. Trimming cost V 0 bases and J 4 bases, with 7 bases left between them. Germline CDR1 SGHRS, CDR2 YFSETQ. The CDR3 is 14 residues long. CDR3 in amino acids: CASSLGHSTGELFF. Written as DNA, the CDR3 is TGCGCCAGCAGCTTGGGACACAGCACCGGGGAGCTGTTTTTT.

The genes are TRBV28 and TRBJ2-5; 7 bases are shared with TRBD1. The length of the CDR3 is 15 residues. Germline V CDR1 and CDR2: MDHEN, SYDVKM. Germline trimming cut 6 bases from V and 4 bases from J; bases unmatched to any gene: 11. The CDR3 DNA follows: TGTGCCAGCAGCCTACAGGGGTTCAGGGGAGAGACCCAGTACTTC. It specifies CASSLQGFRGETQYF.

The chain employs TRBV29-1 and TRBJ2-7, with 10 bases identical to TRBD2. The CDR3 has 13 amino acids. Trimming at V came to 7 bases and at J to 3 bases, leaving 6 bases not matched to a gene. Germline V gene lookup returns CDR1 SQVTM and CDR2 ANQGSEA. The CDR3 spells CSAEGLASYEQYF. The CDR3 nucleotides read TGCAGCGCGGAGGGACTAGCGAGCTACGAGCAGTACTTC.

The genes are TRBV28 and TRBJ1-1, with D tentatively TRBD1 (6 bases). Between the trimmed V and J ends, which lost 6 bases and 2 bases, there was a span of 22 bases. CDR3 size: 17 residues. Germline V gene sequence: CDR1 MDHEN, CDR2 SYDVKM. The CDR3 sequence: CASSRDTRPRGNTEAFF. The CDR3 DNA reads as TGTGCCAGCAGCCGGGACACCCGCCCCCGGGGCAACACTGAAGCTTTCTTT.

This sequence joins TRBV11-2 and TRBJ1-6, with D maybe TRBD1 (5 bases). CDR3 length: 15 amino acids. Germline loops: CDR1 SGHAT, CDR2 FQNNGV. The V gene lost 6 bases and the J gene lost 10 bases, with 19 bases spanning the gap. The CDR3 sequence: CASRTSQGKTSPLHF. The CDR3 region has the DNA TGTGCCAGCAGAACCTCCCAGGGTAAAACCTCACCCCTCCACTTT.

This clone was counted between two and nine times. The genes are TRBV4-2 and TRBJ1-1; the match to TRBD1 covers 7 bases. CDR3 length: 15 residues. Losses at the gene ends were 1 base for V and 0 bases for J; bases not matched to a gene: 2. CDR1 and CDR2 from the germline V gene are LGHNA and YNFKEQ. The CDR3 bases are TGTGCCAGCAGCCAAGTGGGACAGATGAACACTGAAGCTTTCTTT. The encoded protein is CASSQVGQMNTEAFF.

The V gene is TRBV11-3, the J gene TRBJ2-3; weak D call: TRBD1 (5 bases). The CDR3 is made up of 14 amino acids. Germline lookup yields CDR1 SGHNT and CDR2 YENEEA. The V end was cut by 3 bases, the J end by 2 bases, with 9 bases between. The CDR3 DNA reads TGTGCCAGCAGCTTGCAGGGATCCACAGATACGCAGTATTTT. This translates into CASSLQGSTDTQYF.

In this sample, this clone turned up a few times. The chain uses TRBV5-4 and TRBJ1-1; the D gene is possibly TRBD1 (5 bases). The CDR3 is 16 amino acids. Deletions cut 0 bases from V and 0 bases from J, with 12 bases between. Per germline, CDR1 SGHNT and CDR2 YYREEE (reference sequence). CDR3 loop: CASSLDPGTVNTEAFF. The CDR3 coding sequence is TGTGCCAGCAGCTTGGATCCGGGGACGGTGAACACTGAAGCTTTCTTT.

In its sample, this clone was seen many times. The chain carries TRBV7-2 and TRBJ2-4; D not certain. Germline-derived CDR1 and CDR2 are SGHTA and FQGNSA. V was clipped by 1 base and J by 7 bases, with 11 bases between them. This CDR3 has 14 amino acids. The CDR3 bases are TGTGCCAGCAGCTTAGTTGGGTCCAGGAACATTCAGTACTTC. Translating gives CASSLVGSRNIQYF.

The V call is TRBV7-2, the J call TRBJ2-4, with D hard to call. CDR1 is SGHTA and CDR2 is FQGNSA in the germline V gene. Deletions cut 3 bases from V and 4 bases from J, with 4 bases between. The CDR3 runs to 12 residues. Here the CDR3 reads CASSFPKNIQYF. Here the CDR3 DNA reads TGTGCCAGCAGCTTCCCTAAAAACATTCAGTACTTC.

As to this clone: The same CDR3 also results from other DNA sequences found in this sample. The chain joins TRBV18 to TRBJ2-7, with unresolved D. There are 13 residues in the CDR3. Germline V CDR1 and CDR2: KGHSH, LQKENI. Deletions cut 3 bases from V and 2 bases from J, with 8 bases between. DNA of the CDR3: TGTGCCAGCTCACCGGACGTCGCCTACGAGCAGTACTTC. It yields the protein CASSPDVAYEQYF.